This TCR beta chain was recorded in a study of cytomegalovirus exposure and HLA in healthy donors. For the study at large: Genotyping of hundreds of donors showed that about 84% belonged to the Caucasian-associated ancestry cluster.

The PCR had 60 Vbeta and 13 Jbeta primers. Profiling relied on immunoSEQ multiplex PCR, and the TCRdb table lists in-frame clones only, not all of them. This sample has approximately 110,000 clones, with just under 80% found just once. Of note for this clone: Its antigen remains unknown.

Whole-study results and caveats: Highly shared variants forming one cluster were likely a sequencing artifact. The classifier reportedly diagnosed cytomegalovirus status with high specificity and sensitivity. Later genetic work tied a missense DCLRE1C variant to beta-chain V and J trimming.

V was trimmed by 4 bases and J by 3 bases, leaving 9 bases between them. Germline CDR1 and CDR2: LNHDA and SQIVND (reference sequence). The CDR3 sequence is 14 residues long. The chain joins TRBV19 to TRBJ1-4; D uncertain. Sequencing was carried out using PBMCs. The receptor was isolated from a man aged 25 to 40 in good health and CMV-seronegative. CDR3 in amino acids: CASSKVASNEKLFF. For the CDR3, the DNA is TGTGCCAGTAGTAAGGTAGCATCTAATGAAAAACTGTTTTTT.